This TCR beta chain was obtained from a study of OX40 agonist ivuxolimab in advanced cancers. Study-wide context: Ivuxolimab was delivered to patients intravenously every 2 weeks at doses spanning 0.01 to 10 mg/kg.

This CDR3 has 17 amino acids. Germline CDR1 reads PRHDT; CDR2 reads FYEKMQ (reference sequence). The V gene end was trimmed by 0 bases and the J gene end by 0 bases; junction bases not matched to a gene: 1. The table came from immunoSEQ multiplex PCR; TCRdb's copy has only in-frame clones and leaves some out. The data contain tens of thousands of clones, less than 90% of them singletons. Autoimmune disease history or systemic immunosuppression barred patients. V gene TRBV13 combines with J gene TRBJ2-3; 12 nucleotides align to TRBD2. This clonotype originated in an adult with an advanced solid tumor such as melanoma, head and neck, liver or kidney cancer. The source was CD4+ or CD8+ T cells sorted from blood, collected in a trial of the OX40 agonist ivuxolimab. The CDR3 protein is CASSLGLAGGSTDTQYF. The CDR3 region has the DNA TGTGCCAGCAGCTTAGGGCTAGCGGGGGGGAGCACAGATACGCAGTATTTT.